The 2 T cell receptor beta chains below all came from one sample that was sequenced in a study of CD4+ T cells in melanoma. Some clones are missing from TCRdb's copy, which holds only in-frame ones; the method was immunoSEQ multiplex PCR. The repertoire holds 110,000 to 150,000 clones, with 80% to 95% as singletons. These receptors were obtained from a human donor with melanoma.

A single count supports this clone. The CDR3 DNA is TGTGCCAGTAGCGAACAGGATTTCTATGGCTACACCTTC. This codes for CASSEQDFYGYTF. The chain carries TRBV19 and TRBJ1-2; a possible D gene is TRBD1 (5 bases). This CDR3 has 13 residues. V dropped 6 bases and J dropped 4 bases, with 12 bases sitting between them. Looked up from germline, CDR1 is LNHDA and CDR2 is SQIVND (reference sequence).

CDR3 protein: CASRPLGTIRDTQYF. For the CDR3, the DNA is TGTGCCAGCAGACCACTCGGGACAATTCGAGATACGCAGTATTTT. J is TRBJ2-3 and V is TRBV6-5, with D tentatively TRBD1 (6 bases). The CDR3 totals 15 residues. Germline V gives CDR1 MNHEY, CDR2 SVGAGI. V was shortened by 6 bases and J by 5 bases, with 18 bases between the two germline ends.